Shown below are 8 T cell receptor beta chains from a single sample sequenced in a study of T cell responses to AZD1222 COVID-19 vaccine. Here immunoSEQ multiplex PCR was the method, and the copy in TCRdb shows in-frame clones only, minus some. The sample is made up of more than 110,000 clones, and the top ten hold about 2.2% of it. Specimen: peripheral blood. The receptors shown here come from an adult in good health.

J is TRBJ1-1 and V is TRBV4-3; maybe TRBD1 (5 bases). The CDR3 loop spans 17 amino acids. Trimming took 0 bases from V and 0 from J, leaving 14 bases between them. Germline V gene sequence: CDR1 LGHNA, CDR2 YSLEER. The CDR3 DNA follows: TGCGCCAGCAGCCAAGATAGTTTTGACAGCCTGAACACTGAAGCTTTCTTT. Translation gives CASSQDSFDSLNTEAFF.

The gene calls are TRBV7-9 and TRBJ2-5; either TRBD1 or TRBD2 may fit D (5 bases each). The CDR3 loop spans 15 amino acids. Trimming took 1 base from V and 4 from J, leaving 13 bases between them. Germline V CDR1 and CDR2: SEHNR, FQNEAQ (reference sequence). CDR3 amino acids: CASSLGGAGGETQYF. CDR3 DNA sequence: TGTGCCAGCAGCTTAGGGGGTGCTGGGGGAGAGACCCAGTACTTC.

The chain uses TRBV5-1 and TRBJ1-3; D unclear. V lost 0 bases and J 2 bases, leaving 9 bases between the germline ends. The CDR3 spans 15 residues. Germline CDR1 reads SGHRS; CDR2 reads YFSETQ. Here the CDR3 reads CASSLEAITGNTIYF. CDR3 in DNA: TGCGCCAGCAGCTTGGAAGCGATAACTGGAAACACCATATATTTT. Full variable domain (rest looked up from reference TRBV5-1 and TRBJ1-3): KAGVTQTPRYLIKTRGQQVTLSCSPISGHRSVSWYQQTPGQGLQFLFEYFSETQRNKGNFPGRFSGRQFSNSRSEMNVSTLELGDSALYLCASSLEAITGNTIYFGEGSWLTVV.

The rearrangement links TRBV4-2 to TRBJ1-1; D not certain. The CDR3 is 14 amino acids. V gave up 0 bases and J gave up 4 bases, with 9 bases separating them. CDR1 is LGHNA and CDR2 is YNFKEQ in the germline V gene. The CDR3 DNA is TGTGCCAGCAGCCAAGATCTGATGGGCACTGAAGCTTTCTTT. Its translation: CASSQDLMGTEAFF.

The rearrangement links TRBV25-1 to TRBJ2-7; TRBD1 or TRBD2 may be the D gene (6 bases each). Germline loops: CDR1 MGHDK, CDR2 SYGVNS. The V gene lost 4 bases and the J gene lost 2 bases, with 12 bases spanning the gap. The CDR3 spans 14 residues. The CDR3 DNA sequence: TGTGCCAGCAGTGCCCAGGGGAGGACCTACGAGCAGTACTTC. It codes for CASSAQGRTYEQYF.

V is TRBV5-1 and J is TRBJ1-1; 7 bases match TRBD1. Trimming cost V 0 bases and J 8 bases; bases outside gene matches: 10. The CDR3 length is 15 residues. Germline V gene data show CDR1 as SGHRS and CDR2 as YFSETQ. The CDR3 bases are TGCGCCAGCAGCTTGGAGACAGGGAGGGGGTTCGAAGCTTTCTTT. Amino acid sequence: CASSLETGRGFEAFF.

V is TRBV2 and J is TRBJ2-3; 7 nucleotides line up with TRBD1. V lost 7 bases and J lost 2; bases outside the gene matches: 6. Germline V gene data show CDR1 as SNHLY and CDR2 as FYNNEI. This CDR3 is built from 14 residues. CDR3 protein: CASTWDSDTDTQYF. The CDR3 bases are TGTGCCAGCACGTGGGACAGCGACACAGATACGCAGTATTTT.

The chain couples TRBV10-3 to TRBJ2-7; perhaps TRBD2 as D (6 bases). Germline CDR1 is ENHRY and CDR2 is SYGVKD. CDR3 size: 14 residues. CDR3 bases: TGTGCTACAGCGGGTGCGCCCCCTGCCGACGAGCAGTACTTC. Protein sequence: CATAGAPPADEQYF.